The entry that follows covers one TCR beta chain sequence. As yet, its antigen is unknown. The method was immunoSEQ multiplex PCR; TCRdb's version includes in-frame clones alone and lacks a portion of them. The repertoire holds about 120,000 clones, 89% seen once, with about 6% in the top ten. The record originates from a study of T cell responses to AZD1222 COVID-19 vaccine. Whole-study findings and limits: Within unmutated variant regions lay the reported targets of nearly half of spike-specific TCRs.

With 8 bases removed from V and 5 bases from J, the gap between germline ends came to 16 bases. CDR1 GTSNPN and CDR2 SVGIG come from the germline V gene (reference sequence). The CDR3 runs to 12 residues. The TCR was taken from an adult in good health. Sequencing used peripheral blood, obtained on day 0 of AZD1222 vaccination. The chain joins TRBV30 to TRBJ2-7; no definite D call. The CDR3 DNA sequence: TGTGCCACCGGGCCGAACTTGGACGAGCAGTACTTC. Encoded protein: CATGPNLDEQYF.